Following are 7 T cell receptor gamma chains from one sample sequenced in a study of gamma delta lymphoproliferative disorders and STAT genes. TCRdb reran clone calling via CATT on the multiplex PCR reads. The sample has about 2,200 gamma-chain clones; roughly 10% are singletons. Genomic DNA from isolated PBMCs served as the sequencing template. Sequencing was done on a sample of blood. These receptors were collected from a human donor in good health.

Relative to its sample, this clone is medium-sized. The rearrangement links TRGV10 to TRGJP1. TCRdb leaves out the J gene; it was filled in here by matching the DNA to germline. TRGV10 is noted as an ORF with a role that remains uncertain. This CDR3 comprises 12 residues. Germline trimming cut 8 bases from V and 8 bases from J; bases unmatched to any gene: 6. CDR3 DNA sequence: TGTGCTGCGTGGGATCTAGGTTGGTTCAAGATATTT. It encodes CAAWDLGWFKIF.

The rearrangement links TRGV5 to TRGJ1 or TRGJ2. Since TCRdb gives no J gene, matching the DNA to germline was used here to assign it. The trim removed 0 bases at V and 5 bases at J, leaving 16 bases unmatched. The CDR3 is made up of 17 amino acids. Germline V CDR1 and CDR2: VINAFY, YDVSNSKD. CDR3 coding DNA: TGTGCCACCTGGGACAGGCGAGCCCTTTTTGGGCATTATAAGAAACTCTTT. This gives the protein CATWDRRALFGHYKKLF.

Within the sample, this clone is medium-sized (0.01 to 0.1%). The chain employs TRGV2 and TRGJP1. No J segment appears in TCRdb, so it was assigned here by matching the sequence to germline. The junction had 7 bases not matched to a gene; V was cut back by 9 bases and J by 9 bases. CDR1 and CDR2 (germline): EGSNGY, YDSYNSKV. The CDR3 extends over 11 amino acids. This CDR3 reads CATHQSWFKIF. CDR3 in DNA: TGTGCCACCCACCAAAGTTGGTTCAAGATATTT.

This clone is labeled as medium-sized. The gene calls are TRGV11 and TRGJ1 or TRGJ2. TCRdb gives no J gene; it was assigned here by matching the DNA to germline. TRGV11 is identified as an open reading frame with a role that is uncertain. The CDR3 is 15 residues long. Losses at the gene ends were 2 bases for V and 0 bases for J; bases not matched to a gene: 4. The CDR3 region has the DNA TGTGCCTGCTGGATTAGGCCCCCGAATTATTATAAGAAACTCTTT. This codes for CACWIRPPNYYKKLF.

In its sample, this clone is medium-sized. The chain recombines TRGV10 with TRGJP1. TCRdb records no J gene; here it was assigned by comparing the DNA to germline. TRGV10 is treated as an ORF (open reading frame) with a function not yet certain. V shed 8 bases, J shed 4 bases, and the junction held 2 bases outside the gene matches. This CDR3 region has 12 residues. The CDR3 loop reads CAAWNTGWFKIF. CDR3 nucleotides: TGTGCTGCGTGGAACACTGGTTGGTTCAAGATATTT.

In its sample, this clone ranks as medium-sized (0.01 to 0.1%). This chain connects TRGV2 to TRGJ1 or TRGJ2. The J gene was missing in TCRdb and was found by matching the end of the DNA to germline. With 0 bases clipped from V and 4 bases from J, the junction kept 12 bases outside the gene matches. Germline V gene data show CDR1 as EGSNGY and CDR2 as YDSYNSKV. The CDR3 loop spans 16 amino acids. The CDR3 loop reads CATWDGRPIFYYKKLF. The CDR3 bases are TGTGCCACCTGGGACGGGCGCCCAATTTTCTATTATAAGAAACTCTTT.

With regard to this clone: This DNA's translation and the protein TCRdb lists, from a much larger clone, do not match at residue 14, likely due to a read error; the protein shown is translated from the DNA. TRGV2 is the V gene, and the J gene was not called. The CDR3 extends over 16 amino acids. Per germline, CDR1 EGSNGY and CDR2 YDSYNSKV. The CDR3 sequence is CATWDGQSKSDWIRTF. The CDR3 region has the DNA TGTGCCACCTGGGACGGGCAAAGCAAGAGTGATTGGATCAGGACGTTT.